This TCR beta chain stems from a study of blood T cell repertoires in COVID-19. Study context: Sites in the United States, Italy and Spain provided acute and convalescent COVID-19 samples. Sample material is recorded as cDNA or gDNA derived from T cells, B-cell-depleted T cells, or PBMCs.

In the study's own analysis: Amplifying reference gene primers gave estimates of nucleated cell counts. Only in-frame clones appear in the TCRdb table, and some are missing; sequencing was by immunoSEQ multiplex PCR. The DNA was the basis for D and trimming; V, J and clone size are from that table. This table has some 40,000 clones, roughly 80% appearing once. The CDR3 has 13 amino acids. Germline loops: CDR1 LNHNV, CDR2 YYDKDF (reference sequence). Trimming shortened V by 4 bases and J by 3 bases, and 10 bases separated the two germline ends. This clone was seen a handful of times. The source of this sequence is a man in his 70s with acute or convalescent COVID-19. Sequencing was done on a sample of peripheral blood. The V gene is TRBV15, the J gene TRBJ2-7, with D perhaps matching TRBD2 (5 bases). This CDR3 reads CATSTTLGYEQYF. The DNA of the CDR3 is TGTGCCACCAGCACAACACTAGGCTACGAGCAGTACTTC.